This T cell receptor beta chain was sequenced for a study of blood T cell repertoires in COVID-19. Germline V CDR1 and CDR2: SGHTA, FQGNSA. The germline V and J ends were trimmed by 1 base and 14 bases, with 12 bases remaining between them. This CDR3 comprises 13 residues. Those enrolled, adults aged about 18 to 95 years, came from about two dozen US areas. Cohorts were determined from participant-reported clinical history. No more than 2 weeks before study entry, exposed participants had met a case of COVID-19. The assay was immunoSEQ multiplex PCR, and TCRdb's table has in-frame clones only and misses some. In the table there are 280,000 or so clones, roughly nine tenths of which are singletons.

This chain connects TRBV7-2 to TRBJ1-6, with D unclear. Input material: PBMCs or T cells enriched from blood (not recorded which). This TCR derives from a woman in her fifties or sixties who had been exposed to COVID-19. Here the CDR3 DNA reads TGTGCCAGCAGCTTAGGGGAGGGATGGACCCTCCACTTT. Its protein product is CASSLGEGWTLHF.